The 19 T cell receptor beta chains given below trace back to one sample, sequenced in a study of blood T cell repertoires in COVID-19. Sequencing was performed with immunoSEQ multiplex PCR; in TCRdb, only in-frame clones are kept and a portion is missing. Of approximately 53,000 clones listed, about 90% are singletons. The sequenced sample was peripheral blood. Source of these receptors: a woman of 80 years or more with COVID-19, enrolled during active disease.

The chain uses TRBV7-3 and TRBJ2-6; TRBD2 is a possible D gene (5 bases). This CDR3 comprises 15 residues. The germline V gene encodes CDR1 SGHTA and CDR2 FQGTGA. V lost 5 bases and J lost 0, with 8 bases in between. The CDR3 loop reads CASSPGSSGANVLTF. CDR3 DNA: TGTGCCAGCAGCCCGGGGTCCTCTGGGGCCAACGTCCTGACTTTC. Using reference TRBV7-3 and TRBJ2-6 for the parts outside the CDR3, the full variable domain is GAGVSQTPSNKVTEKGKYVELRCDPISGHTALYWYRQSLGQGPEFLIYFQGTGAADDSGLPNDRFFAVRPEGSVSTLKIQRTERGDSAVYLCASSPGSSGANVLTFGAGSRLTVL.

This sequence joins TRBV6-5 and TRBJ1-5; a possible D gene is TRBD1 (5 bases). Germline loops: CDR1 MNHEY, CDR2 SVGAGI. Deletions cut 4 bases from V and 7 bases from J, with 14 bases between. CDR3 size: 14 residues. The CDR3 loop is CASSFDQGGQPQHF. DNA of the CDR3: TGTGCCAGCAGTTTTGATCAGGGAGGGCAGCCCCAGCATTTT.

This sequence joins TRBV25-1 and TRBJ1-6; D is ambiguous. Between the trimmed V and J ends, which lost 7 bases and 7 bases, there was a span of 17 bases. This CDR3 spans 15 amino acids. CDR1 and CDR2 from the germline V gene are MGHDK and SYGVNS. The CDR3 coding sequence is TGTGCCAGCAAGGAGGAGGGATGGGGAAATTCACCCCTCCACTTT. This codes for CASKEEGWGNSPLHF.

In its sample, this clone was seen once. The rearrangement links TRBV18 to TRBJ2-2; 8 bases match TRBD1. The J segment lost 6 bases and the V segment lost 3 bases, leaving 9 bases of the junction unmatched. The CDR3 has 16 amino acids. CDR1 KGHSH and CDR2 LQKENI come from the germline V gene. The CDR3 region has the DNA TGTGCCAGCTCACCTACGATGGACAGGGCTGCCGGGGAGCTGTTTTTT. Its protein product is CASSPTMDRAAGELFF.

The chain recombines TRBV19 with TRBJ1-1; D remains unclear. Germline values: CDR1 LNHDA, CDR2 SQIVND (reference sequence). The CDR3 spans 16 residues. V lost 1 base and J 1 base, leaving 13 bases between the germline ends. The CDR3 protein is CASSIGGGQRNTEAFF. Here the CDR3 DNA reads TGTGCCAGTAGTATAGGAGGAGGGCAGCGGAACACTGAAGCTTTCTTT.

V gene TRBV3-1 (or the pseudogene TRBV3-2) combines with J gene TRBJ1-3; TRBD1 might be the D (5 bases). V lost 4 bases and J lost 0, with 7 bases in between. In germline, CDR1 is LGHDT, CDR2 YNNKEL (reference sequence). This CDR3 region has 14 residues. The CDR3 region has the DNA TGTGCCAGCAGCCCCGACAGCTCTGGAAACACCATATATTTT. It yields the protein CASSPDSSGNTIYF.

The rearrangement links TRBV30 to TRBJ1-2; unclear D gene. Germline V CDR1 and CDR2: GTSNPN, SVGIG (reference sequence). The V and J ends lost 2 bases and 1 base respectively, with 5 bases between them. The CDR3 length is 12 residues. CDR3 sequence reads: CAWSPINYGYTF. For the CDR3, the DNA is TGTGCCTGGAGTCCCATTAACTATGGCTACACCTTC.

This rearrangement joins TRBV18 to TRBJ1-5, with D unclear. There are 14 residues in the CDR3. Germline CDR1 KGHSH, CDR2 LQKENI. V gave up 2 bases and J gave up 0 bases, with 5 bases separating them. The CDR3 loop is CASSPLNSNQPQHF. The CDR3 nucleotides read TGTGCCAGCTCACCATTAAATAGCAATCAGCCCCAGCATTTT.

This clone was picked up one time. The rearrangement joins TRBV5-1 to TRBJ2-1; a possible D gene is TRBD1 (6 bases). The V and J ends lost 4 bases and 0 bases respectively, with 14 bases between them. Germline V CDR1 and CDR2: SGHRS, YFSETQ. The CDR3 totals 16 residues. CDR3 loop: CASSAQGSSSYNEQFF. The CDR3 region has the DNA TGCGCCAGCAGCGCCCAGGGGTCGAGCTCCTACAATGAGCAGTTCTTC.

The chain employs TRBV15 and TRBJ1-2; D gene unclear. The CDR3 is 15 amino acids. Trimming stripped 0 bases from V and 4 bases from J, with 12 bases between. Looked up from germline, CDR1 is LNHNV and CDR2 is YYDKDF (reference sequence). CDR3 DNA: TGTGCCACCAGCAGAGATCTAGGAATACTCTATGGCTACACCTTC. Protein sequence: CATSRDLGILYGYTF.

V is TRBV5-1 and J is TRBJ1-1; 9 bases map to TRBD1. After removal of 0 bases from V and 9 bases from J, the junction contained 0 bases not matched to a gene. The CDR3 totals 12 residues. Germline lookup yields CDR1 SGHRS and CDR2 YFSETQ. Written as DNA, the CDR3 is TGCGCCAGCAGCTTGGACAGGGGGCAAGCTTTCTTT. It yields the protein CASSLDRGQAFF.

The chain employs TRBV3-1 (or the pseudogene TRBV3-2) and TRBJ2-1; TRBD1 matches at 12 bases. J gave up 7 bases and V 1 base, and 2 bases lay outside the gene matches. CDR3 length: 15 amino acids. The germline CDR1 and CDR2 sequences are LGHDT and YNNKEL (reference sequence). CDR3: CASSQGDRGLNEQFF. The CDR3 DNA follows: TGTGCCAGCAGCCAAGGGGACAGGGGGCTAAATGAGCAGTTCTTC.

In DNA form, the CDR3 reads TGTGCCAGCAGCCCGAGAGGCATGAATGAGCAGTTCTTC. This translates into CASSPRGMNEQFF. The V call is TRBV11-2, the J call TRBJ2-1; D unclear. Between the trimmed V and J ends, which lost 5 bases and 7 bases, there was a span of 12 bases. The CDR3 totals 13 residues. Germline CDR1 is SGHAT and CDR2 is FQNNGV.

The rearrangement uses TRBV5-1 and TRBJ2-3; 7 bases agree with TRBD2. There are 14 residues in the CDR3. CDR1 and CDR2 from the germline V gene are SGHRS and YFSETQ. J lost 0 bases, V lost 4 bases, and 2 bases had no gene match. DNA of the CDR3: TGCGCCAGCAGCGAGCGGGGAAGCACAGATACGCAGTATTTT. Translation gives CASSERGSTDTQYF.

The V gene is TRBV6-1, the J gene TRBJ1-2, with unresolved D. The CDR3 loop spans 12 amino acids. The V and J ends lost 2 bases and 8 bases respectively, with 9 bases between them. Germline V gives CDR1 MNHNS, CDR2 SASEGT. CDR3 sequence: CASSEPREGYTF. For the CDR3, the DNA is TGTGCCAGCAGTGAACCACGGGAAGGCTACACCTTC.

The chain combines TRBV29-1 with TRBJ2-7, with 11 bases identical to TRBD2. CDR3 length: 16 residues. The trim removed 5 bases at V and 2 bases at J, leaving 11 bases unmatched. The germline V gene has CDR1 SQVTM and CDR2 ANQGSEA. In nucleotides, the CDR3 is TGCAGCGTTACTAGCGGGGGCAACAGGGGGGCCTACGAGCAGTACTTC. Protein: CSVTSGGNRGAYEQYF.

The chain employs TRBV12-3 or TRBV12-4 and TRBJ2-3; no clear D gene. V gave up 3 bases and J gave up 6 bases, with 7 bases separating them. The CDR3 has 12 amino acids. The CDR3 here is CASSFFPDTQYF. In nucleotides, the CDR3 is TGTGCCAGCAGTTTTTTCCCGGATACGCAGTATTTT.

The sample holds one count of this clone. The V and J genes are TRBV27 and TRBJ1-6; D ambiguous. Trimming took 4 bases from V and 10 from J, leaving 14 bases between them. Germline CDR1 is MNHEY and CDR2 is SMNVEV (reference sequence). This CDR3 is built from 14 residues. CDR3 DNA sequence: TGTGCCAGCAGTTCACCGGGAGCCCGGTCACCCCTCCACTTT. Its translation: CASSSPGARSPLHF.

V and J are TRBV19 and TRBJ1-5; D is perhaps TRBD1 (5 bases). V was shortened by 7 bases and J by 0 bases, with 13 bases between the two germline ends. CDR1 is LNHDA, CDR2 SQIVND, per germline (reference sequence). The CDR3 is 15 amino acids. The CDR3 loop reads CASTSQGNSNQPQHF. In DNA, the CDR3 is TGTGCCAGTACCTCCCAGGGAAATAGCAATCAGCCCCAGCATTTT.